One and the same sample provided the 16 T cell receptor beta chains below, sequenced in a study of T cell responses to AZD1222 COVID-19 vaccine. Sequenced by immunoSEQ multiplex PCR; TCRdb stores in-frame clones only, minus some. The table lists tens of thousands of clones, about 90% of them singletons. This specimen consisted of peripheral blood, obtained on day 0 of MenACWY control vaccination. These receptor sequences come from an adult in good health.

The rearrangement joins TRBV2 to TRBJ1-6, with D possibly being TRBD1 (5 bases). The CDR3 spans 14 residues. The V end lost 11 bases, the J end lost 7 bases, and 18 bases lay between the germline ends. Germline values: CDR1 SNHLY, CDR2 FYNNEI. CDR3 sequence (DNA): TGTGCCGCCCGGTGGAGGGGCATGAATTCACCCCTCCACTTT. This sequence encodes CAARWRGMNSPLHF.

The chain carries TRBV7-9 and TRBJ2-7; D perhaps matches TRBD1 (6 bases). The germline CDR1 and CDR2 sequences are SEHNR and FQNEAQ (reference sequence). The CDR3 runs to 13 residues. V was pared by 2 bases and J by 6 bases, with 11 bases between. The chain's CDR3 is CASSLLQGSEQYF. In DNA form, the CDR3 reads TGTGCCAGCAGCTTACTACAGGGTAGCGAGCAGTACTTC.

V usage is TRBV5-1 and J usage is TRBJ1-4, with 8 bases that match TRBD1. The CDR3 is 14 residues long. V lost 2 bases to trimming and J lost 8 bases; unmatched junction nucleotides: 5. Looked up from germline, CDR1 is SGHRS and CDR2 is YFSETQ. CDR3 DNA sequence: TGCGCCAGCAGCTTTCAGGGGGCCGGGGAAAAACTGTTTTTT. Amino acids: CASSFQGAGEKLFF.

V and J are TRBV5-1 and TRBJ1-2; no clear D gene. This CDR3 has 13 amino acids. Germline V gives CDR1 SGHRS, CDR2 YFSETQ. The germline V and J ends were trimmed by 0 bases and 6 bases, with 9 bases remaining between them. The CDR3 is CASSLEGKNGYTF. CDR3 bases: TGCGCCAGCAGCTTGGAGGGAAAGAATGGCTACACCTTC.

The V and J genes are TRBV3-1 (or the pseudogene TRBV3-2) and TRBJ2-7; 8 nucleotides agree with TRBD2. After removal of 5 bases from V and 2 bases from J, the junction contained 8 bases not matched to a gene. Per germline, CDR1 LGHDT and CDR2 YNNKEL (reference sequence). CDR3 size: 15 residues. The CDR3 is CASSLSGGNAYEQYF. CDR3 DNA: TGTGCCAGCAGCTTGAGCGGGGGAAACGCCTACGAGCAGTACTTC.

This clone came up once. The rearrangement joins TRBV19 to TRBJ2-1; 9 bases fit TRBD2. The CDR3 extends over 16 amino acids. Germline V gene lookup returns CDR1 LNHDA and CDR2 SQIVND (reference sequence). Trimming cost V 3 bases and J 5 bases; bases outside gene matches: 8. This CDR3 is CASSMVAGDFDNEQFF. DNA of the CDR3: TGTGCCAGTAGTATGGTAGCGGGAGACTTCGACAATGAGCAGTTCTTC.

This chain's CDR3 is CASSRTSGTGADTQYF. For the CDR3, the DNA is TGCGCCAGCAGCCGGACTAGCGGGACGGGCGCAGATACGCAGTATTTT. The chain carries TRBV5-1 and TRBJ2-3; 12 bases align to TRBD2. The trim removed 4 bases at V and 4 bases at J, leaving 7 bases unmatched. Germline V lookup: CDR1 SGHRS, CDR2 YFSETQ. This CDR3 contains 16 residues. The variable domain in full, completed from reference TRBV5-1 and TRBJ2-3, reads KAGVTQTPRYLIKTRGQQVTLSCSPISGHRSVSWYQQTPGQGLQFLFEYFSETQRNKGNFPGRFSGRQFSNSRSEMNVSTLELGDSALYLCASSRTSGTGADTQYFGPGTRLTVL.

The V and J genes are TRBV3-1 (or the pseudogene TRBV3-2) and TRBJ2-7; D uncertain. The CDR3 is 11 amino acids. V gave up 5 bases and J gave up 1 base, with 3 bases separating them. CDR1 and CDR2 (germline): LGHDT, YNNKEL (reference sequence). The CDR3 sequence: CASSISYEQYF. CDR3 DNA: TGTGCCAGCAGCATATCCTACGAGCAGTACTTC.

This clone was counted once. The sample contains more than one DNA sequence encoding this CDR3. The chain employs TRBV15 and TRBJ1-1, with D tentatively TRBD1 (5 bases). Germline CDR1 LNHNV, CDR2 YYDKDF (reference sequence). The ends were cut back, 0 bases at V and 1 base at J, with 6 bases in the middle. The CDR3 totals 14 residues. The CDR3 DNA reads as TGTGCCACCAGCAGAGATAGGGGGAACACTGAAGCTTTCTTT. Its translation is CATSRDRGNTEAFF.

J is TRBJ1-4 and V is TRBV28, with D possibly TRBD1 on 5 matching bases. Germline values: CDR1 MDHEN, CDR2 SYDVKM. Trimming took off 3 bases at V and 7 bases at J, with 12 bases between the two ends. This CDR3 contains 14 residues. The chain's CDR3 is CASSLGTLGEKLFF. Here the CDR3 DNA reads TGTGCCAGCAGTTTGGGGACGTTGGGTGAAAAACTGTTTTTT.

About this clone: One end of the junction fails to match germline, which may point to a read error. The V call is TRBV10-3, the J call TRBJ1-1; tentatively, D is TRBD1 (6 bases). There are 14 residues in the CDR3. Germline V gives CDR1 ENHRY, CDR2 SYGVKD. In DNA form, the CDR3 reads TGTGCCTCCGCGTCAGGGGATATCAGCCAACTACCAGCCTTT. It specifies CASASGDISQLPAF.

The chain has TRBV7-9 and TRBJ2-1, with 10 bases matching TRBD2. Per germline, CDR1 SEHNR and CDR2 FQNEAQ (reference sequence). Losses at the gene ends were 4 bases for V and 8 bases for J; bases not matched to a gene: 8. The CDR3 has 15 amino acids. CDR3 region: CASSSAGGPWDEQFF. The CDR3 DNA sequence: TGTGCCAGCAGCTCAGCGGGGGGGCCATGGGATGAGCAGTTCTTC.

The chain is built from TRBV7-9 and TRBJ2-3, with 9 bases that match TRBD2. The CDR3 has 15 amino acids. The V and J ends lost 1 base and 6 bases, in that order; junction bases with no gene match: 5. In germline, CDR1 is SEHNR, CDR2 FQNEAQ (reference sequence). For the CDR3, the DNA is TGTGCCAGCAGCTTAGTTAGCGGGAGATTGGATACGCAGTATTTT. This sequence encodes CASSLVSGRLDTQYF.

The V and J genes are TRBV28 and TRBJ1-4; TRBD1 agrees at 9 bases. The CDR3 loop spans 16 amino acids. V lost 3 bases and J lost 6; bases outside the gene matches: 8. Germline CDR1 reads MDHEN; CDR2 reads SYDVKM. The CDR3 nucleotides read TGTGCCAGCAGTTTGCTACAGGGGGCTGTCCATGAAAAACTGTTTTTT. Translation: CASSLLQGAVHEKLFF.

The chain joins TRBV28 to TRBJ2-3; no clear D gene. Trimming stripped 6 bases from V and 4 bases from J, with 8 bases between. The CDR3 sequence is 12 residues long. Germline CDR1 MDHEN, CDR2 SYDVKM. CDR3 in DNA: TGTGCCAGCAGGCTTTCTTCAGATACGCAGTATTTT. Its protein is CASRLSSDTQYF.

This chain links TRBV5-1 with TRBJ2-7, with TRBD1 matching over 7 bases. V was clipped by 0 bases and J by 7 bases; unmatched bases: 13. Per the germline V gene, CDR1 is SGHRS and CDR2 is YFSETQ. The CDR3 is 16 amino acids. The CDR3, as DNA: TGCGCCAGCAGCTTGGGGCAGGGGGTGCCTACTAGTGAGCAGTACTTC. Its translation: CASSLGQGVPTSEQYF.